One sample yielded the 30 T cell receptor beta chains listed below, sequenced in a study of T cell repertoires in cytomegalovirus infection. One entry per CDR3 protein results from TCRdb running MiXCR on the reads. The table has around 740,000 distinct CDR3 sequences, roughly a third seen once. Input material: PBMCs. Every receptor here comes from a human donor in good health (CMV status not recorded). Some clones in this sample may be carry-over from other donors' samples.

The V gene is TRBV12-3 or TRBV12-4, the J gene TRBJ2-3, with D maybe TRBD2 (6 bases). Trimming stripped 5 bases from V and 0 bases from J, with 15 bases between. The CDR3 length is 16 residues. The DNA for the CDR3 is TGTGCCAGCAGTCCCCAGGAGGGACCTAGCACAGATACGCAGTATTTT. Residues: CASSPQEGPSTDTQYF.

Many counts were recorded for this clonotype. This chain uses TRBV27 with TRBJ2-7; D possibly corresponds to TRBD1 (5 bases). The CDR3 contains 13 residues. Trimming shortened V by 6 bases and J by 2 bases, and 11 bases separated the two germline ends. Germline V lookup: CDR1 MNHEY, CDR2 SMNVEV (reference sequence). The CDR3 reads CASSLGLTYEQYF. Written as DNA, the CDR3 is TGTGCCAGCAGCTTGGGGCTGACCTACGAGCAGTACTTC.

To note about this clonotype: The CDR3 carries no conserved terminal phenylalanine or tryptophan, so it likely arises from a read error. The chain is built from TRBV20-1 and TRBJ2-1, with 13 bases that match TRBD2. J gave up 5 bases and V 6 bases, and 7 bases lay outside the gene matches. From germline, CDR1 is DFQATT and CDR2 SNEGSKA (reference sequence). The CDR3 has 15 residues. The DNA of the CDR3 is TGCAGTGCCACGACTAGCGGGGGGCAAAACAATGAGCAGTTCTTA. Its protein product is CSATTSGGQNNEQFL.

This clonotype was picked up a small number of times. J is TRBJ2-1 and V is TRBV27, with D possibly matching TRBD2 (7 bases). Trimming cost V 8 bases and J 6 bases, with 14 bases left between them. The germline V gene has CDR1 MNHEY and CDR2 SMNVEV (reference sequence). This CDR3 is built from 13 residues. The CDR3 bases are TGTGCCAGCCTGCGGGGGCAGGGCAATGAGCAGTTCTTC. Encoded protein: CASLRGQGNEQFF.

There are a few counts of this clonotype. The rearrangement links TRBV10-3 to TRBJ1-1, with D tentatively TRBD1 (6 bases). The CDR3 has 14 amino acids. The germline V gene has CDR1 ENHRY and CDR2 SYGVKD. Trimming took 2 bases from V and 1 from J, leaving 8 bases between them. The CDR3 sequence is CAISEGQRNTEAFF. The CDR3 bases are TGTGCCATCAGTGAGGGACAGAGGAACACTGAAGCTTTCTTT.

A few counts support this clonotype. The V call is TRBV6-4, the J call TRBJ2-1; D uncertain. V gave up 2 bases and J gave up 3 bases, with 5 bases separating them. This CDR3 has 13 amino acids. CDR1 is MRHNA, CDR2 SNTAGT, per germline. The CDR3 spells CASSDGNYNEQFF. The CDR3 coding sequence is TGTGCCAGCAGTGACGGTAACTACAATGAGCAGTTCTTC.

In this sample, this clonotype turned up a few times. The CDR3 bases are TGTGCCAGCAGTTACTCGAGGAGGGAAAAACTGTTTTTT. Amino acid sequence: CASSYSRREKLFF. The chain is built from TRBV6-2 or TRBV6-3 and TRBJ1-4, with D unclear. The germline CDR1 and CDR2 sequences are MNHEY and SVGEGT. V lost 0 bases and J lost 8, with 7 bases in between. The CDR3 totals 13 residues.

In this sample, this clonotype turned up many times. The chain uses TRBV7-9 and TRBJ2-7, with unresolved D. CDR1 is SEHNR and CDR2 is FQNEAQ in the germline V gene (reference sequence). V was clipped by 7 bases and J by 13 bases, with 20 bases between them. The CDR3 runs to 12 residues. CDR3 in DNA: TGTGCCAGCACAGAAGGCAAACAGTCGCAATACTTC. The encoded protein is CASTEGKQSQYF.

The rearrangement links TRBV15 to TRBJ2-7, with 7 bases aligning to TRBD1. The J segment lost 7 bases and the V segment lost 2 bases, leaving 11 bases of the junction unmatched. The CDR3 spans 15 residues. CDR1 and CDR2 from the germline V gene are LNHNV and YYDKDF (reference sequence). The DNA for the CDR3 is TGTGCCACCAGCAGAAAGACAGGGCCGGCGGGTGAGCAGTACTTC. Its protein product is CATSRKTGPAGEQYF.

This clonotype was picked up a small number of times. The V call is TRBV12-3 or TRBV12-4, the J call TRBJ2-1; 9 positions match TRBD1. Trimming took 1 base from V and 2 from J; bases not matched to a gene: 3. CDR3 length equals 16 residues. CDR3 DNA sequence: TGTGCCAGCAGTTTAGGGGGACAGGGCCCCTACAATGAGCAGTTCTTC. Encoded protein: CASSLGGQGPYNEQFF.

The chain joins TRBV5-1 to TRBJ1-5, with D perhaps TRBD1 (6 bases). The germline CDR1 and CDR2 sequences are SGHRS and YFSETQ. V was clipped by 0 bases and J by 0 bases, with 22 bases between them. CDR3 length equals 20 residues. Written as DNA, the CDR3 is TGCGCCAGCAGCTTGGAGATTGGGGTAGGGGGGAGTAATAGCAATCAGCCCCAGCATTTT. Translated: CASSLEIGVGGSNSNQPQHF.

As to this clonotype: Since no conserved phenylalanine or tryptophan closes the CDR3, a read error is the likely cause. V gene TRBV25-1 combines with J gene TRBJ1-2; D is undetermined. Per the germline V gene, CDR1 is MGHDK and CDR2 is SYGVNS. Trimming removed 7 bases from V and 7 bases from J, with 13 bases in between. CDR3 length: 12 amino acids. In nucleotides, the CDR3 is TGTGCCAGCACCACCAAGGGTGGTGGCTACACCTTA. This sequence encodes CASTTKGGGYTL.

The CDR3: CSARVGAKTEAFF. DNA of the CDR3: TGCAGTGCTAGAGTGGGCGCGAAGACTGAAGCTTTCTTT. V usage is TRBV20-1 and J usage is TRBJ1-1, with D unclear. Trimming removed 1 base at V and 5 bases at J, with 11 bases between. This CDR3 is 13 amino acids long. From germline, CDR1 is DFQATT and CDR2 SNEGSKA (reference sequence).

This chain uses TRBV28 with TRBJ2-2, with TRBD2 as a possible D gene (5 bases). V lost 8 bases, J lost 1 base, and 8 bases lay in between. Germline-derived CDR1 and CDR2 are MDHEN and SYDVKM. This CDR3 comprises 13 residues. The CDR3 bases are TGTGCCAGCGAGGGCCGGAACACCGGGGAGCTGTTTTTT. It yields the protein CASEGRNTGELFF.

This clonotype was counted only a few times. V and J are TRBV7-9 and TRBJ2-7, with TRBD2 identical over 8 bases. This CDR3 is 15 amino acids long. J gave up 4 bases and V 5 bases, and 10 bases lay outside the gene matches. The germline V gene encodes CDR1 SEHNR and CDR2 FQNEAQ (reference sequence). Written as DNA, the CDR3 is TGTGCCAGCAGCGAACCGGGACTAGTAGGATACGAGCAGTACTTC. Amino acid sequence: CASSEPGLVGYEQYF.

This clonotype was detected only a few times. J is TRBJ1-2 and V is TRBV28; TRBD1 agrees at 9 bases. V lost 3 bases, J lost 7 bases, and 6 bases stayed unmatched. Germline CDR1 MDHEN, CDR2 SYDVKM. The CDR3 runs to 14 residues. CDR3 bases: TGTGCCAGCAGTTTGGGGGACAGGGAGGCTGGCTACACCTTC. This gives the protein CASSLGDREAGYTF.

In this sample, this clonotype turned up a few times. This chain joins TRBV7-2 and TRBJ2-7, with 7 bases aligning to TRBD1. Unmatched junction bases numbered 12, after V lost 5 bases and J lost 2 bases. There are 16 residues in the CDR3. Germline V gene lookup returns CDR1 SGHTA and CDR2 FQGNSA. For the CDR3, the DNA is TGTGCCAGCAGCCCGCGGACAGGCCGAGAGCCCTACGAGCAGTACTTC. Translation gives CASSPRTGREPYEQYF.

The sample holds a few counts of this clonotype. The rearrangement joins TRBV7-9 to TRBJ1-1; 9 positions match TRBD1. With V trimmed by 2 bases and J by 3 bases, 10 bases remained unmatched. The CDR3 runs to 17 residues. Germline V gene data show CDR1 as SEHNR and CDR2 as FQNEAQ (reference sequence). CDR3 nucleotides: TGTGCCAGCAGCTTAAGGGACCTCAACAGGGGGCACACTGAAGCTTTCTTT. It yields the protein CASSLRDLNRGHTEAFF.

The chain carries TRBV12-3 or TRBV12-4 and TRBJ2-5, with D hard to call. The CDR3 is 12 residues long. Trimming stripped 5 bases from V and 4 bases from J, with 8 bases between. CDR3 in amino acids: CASSAAGETQYF. As DNA, the CDR3 is TGTGCCAGCAGTGCCGCTGGAGAGACCCAGTACTTC.

This clonotype was picked up many times. J is TRBJ2-3 and V is TRBV7-2; D is ambiguous. The CDR3 is made up of 15 amino acids. CDR1 and CDR2 from the germline V gene are SGHTA and FQGNSA. V lost 2 bases and J 4 bases, leaving 13 bases between the germline ends. CDR3 bases: TGTGCCAGCAGCTTAAATAAGGTTGGCCCAGATACGCAGTATTTT. It encodes CASSLNKVGPDTQYF.

This chain links TRBV5-6 with TRBJ1-3; D gene unclear. This CDR3 contains 16 residues. Germline CDR1 is SGHDT and CDR2 is YYEEEE. Trimming shortened V by 4 bases and J by 0 bases, and 14 bases separated the two germline ends. DNA of the CDR3: TGTGCCAGCAGCGCGCCGACGGAAAGCTCTGGAAACACCATATATTTT. Protein sequence: CASSAPTESSGNTIYF.

This clonotype was observed a few times. The chain is built from TRBV7-9 and TRBJ1-1; no clear D gene. V was cut by 1 base and J by 7 bases, with 10 bases left in between. Germline CDR1 is SEHNR and CDR2 is FQNEAQ (reference sequence). The CDR3 consists of 13 residues. The DNA for the CDR3 is TGTGCCAGCAGCTTAGATACCCATGTTGAAGCTTTCTTT. It specifies CASSLDTHVEAFF.

The gene calls are TRBV10-2 and TRBJ1-2; D ambiguous. Trimming removed 4 bases at V and 5 bases at J, with 11 bases between. In germline, CDR1 is WSHSY, CDR2 SAAADI. This CDR3 has 13 residues. The CDR3 DNA reads as TGCGCCAGCAGTGTCCAGGACCTTTATGGCTACACCTTC. It translates to CASSVQDLYGYTF.

This clonotype has only a few counts. The chain carries TRBV19 and TRBJ2-7; D is uncertain. V was clipped by 3 bases and J by 4 bases, with 10 bases between them. Germline CDR1 is LNHDA and CDR2 is SQIVND (reference sequence). The CDR3 length is 13 residues. DNA for the CDR3: TGTGCCAGTAGTATGGGTACCGTATACGAGCAGTACTTC. This sequence encodes CASSMGTVYEQYF.

To note about this clonotype: The CDR3 ends on some other residue instead of the conserved phenylalanine or tryptophan, so this is likely a read error. This chain connects TRBV7-4 to TRBJ2-7; 7 bases are shared with TRBD2. CDR1 and CDR2 (germline): SGHVT, SQSDAQ. CDR3 size: 13 residues. The V gene end was trimmed by 5 bases and the J gene end by 4 bases; junction bases not matched to a gene: 5. CDR3 coding DNA: TGTGCCAGCAGCCCTACTAGCGCGTACGAGCAGTACTTA. Translation: CASSPTSAYEQYL.

The chain carries TRBV6-6 and TRBJ1-2, with D hard to call. The CDR3 is 14 amino acids. V shed 1 base and J shed 2 bases, with 8 bases lying between them. CDR1 is MNHNY, CDR2 SVGAGI, per germline (reference sequence). CDR3 protein: CASSYYEANYGYTF. The CDR3 bases are TGTGCCAGCAGTTACTATGAAGCGAACTATGGCTACACCTTC.

This clonotype was seen a few times. The chain combines TRBV15 with TRBJ1-3; perhaps TRBD1 as D (6 bases). Deletions cut 0 bases from V and 2 bases from J, with 11 bases between. Germline V CDR1 and CDR2: LNHNV, YYDKDF (reference sequence). The CDR3 runs 16 residues. CDR3 region: CATSRDPTGTGNTIYF. As DNA, the CDR3 is TGTGCCACCAGCAGAGATCCGACAGGAACTGGAAACACCATATATTTT.

For this clonotype: Possible read error: a much larger clone is one base away. This likely comes from a read error, as the CDR3 has no conserved phenylalanine or tryptophan at its end. The chain combines TRBV7-2 with TRBJ2-7; 8 nucleotides line up with TRBD2. The CDR3 totals 15 residues. Trimming removed 4 bases from V and 9 bases from J; junction bases left unmatched: 14. Germline assignment: CDR1 SGHTA and CDR2 FQGNSA. The CDR3: CASSSRPGLVLGQYL. The CDR3 DNA reads TGTGCCAGCAGCTCCCGTCCGGGACTAGTATTGGGGCAGTACTTA.

Only one count was recorded for this clonotype. This may come from a read error, since a much larger clone is one base off. This sequence joins TRBV5-1 and TRBJ2-3; D is undetermined. The CDR3 has 14 residues. Germline values: CDR1 SGHRS, CDR2 YFSETQ. V gave up 0 bases and J gave up 4 bases, with 9 bases separating them. CDR3 DNA sequence: TGCGCCAGCAGCTTGGCCCTGATGCCAGATACGCAGTATTTT. Translated: CASSLALMPDTQYF.

This clonotype was counted a few times. The chain recombines TRBV9 with TRBJ2-3; tentative D call: TRBD2 (5 bases). Germline assignment: CDR1 SGDLS and CDR2 YYNGEE. The CDR3 spans 16 residues. The V end lost 1 base, the J end lost 4 bases, and 16 bases lay between the germline ends. CDR3 bases: TGTGCCAGCAGCGTAATTACGGGATCCACGGCAGATACGCAGTATTTT. The encoded protein is CASSVITGSTADTQYF.